The 30 T cell receptor beta chains reported below all come from one sample, sequenced in a study of T cells in Graves' hyperthyroidism and ophthalmopathy. Amplified TCR beta CDR3 regions derived from RNA transcripts. HTBI primers were employed in a first-round RT-PCR of the TCR CDR3. TCRdb passed the multiplex PCR reads through MiXCR, listing each CDR3 protein once. The sample yields about 590,000 distinct CDR3 sequences, approximately 15% seen once. The sample consisted of blood. The receptor set was obtained from a woman aged 30 to 39 with Graves' hyperthyroidism.

The gene calls are TRBV29-1 and TRBJ2-5, with D tentatively TRBD1 (6 bases). Germline CDR1 reads SQVTM; CDR2 reads ANQGSEA. This CDR3 is 13 amino acids long. V shed 6 bases and J shed 2 bases, with 13 bases lying between them. The CDR3 coding sequence is TGCAGCGTGGGGACACAATATCAAGAGACCCAGTACTTC. The encoded protein is CSVGTQYQETQYF.

The sample holds many counts of this clonotype. This CDR3 is CASSYSTSGESYNEQFF. CDR3 DNA: TGTGCCAGCAGTTACTCTACTAGCGGGGAATCCTACAATGAGCAGTTCTTC. The chain is built from TRBV6-6 and TRBJ2-1; 10 bases are a match to TRBD2. Germline assignment: CDR1 MNHNY and CDR2 SVGAGI (reference sequence). The CDR3 runs to 17 residues. Trimming cost V 0 bases and J 1 base; bases outside gene matches: 3.

In the case of this clonotype: A much larger clone is a single base away; this may be a read error. V and J are TRBV11-2 and TRBJ2-1; D call uncertain. The CDR3 spans 12 residues. The ends were cut back, 8 bases at V and 12 bases at J, with 17 bases in the middle. CDR1 is SGHAT and CDR2 is FQNNGV in the germline V gene. The CDR3 region has the DNA TGTGCCAGCCGGATGATAGTCGATGGGCAGTTCTTC. Residues: CASRMIVDGQFF.

This clonotype was detected many times. V and J are TRBV7-9 and TRBJ2-5, with 8 bases that match TRBD1. The CDR3 totals 15 residues. Germline V gives CDR1 SEHNR, CDR2 FQNEAQ (reference sequence). The trim removed 5 bases at V and 5 bases at J, leaving 10 bases unmatched. The CDR3 region is CASSPTGTGIETQYF. The CDR3 DNA sequence: TGTGCCAGCAGCCCTACAGGGACAGGTATCGAGACCCAGTACTTC.

The V call is TRBV11-2, the J call TRBJ2-5; the match to TRBD2 covers 8 bases. The CDR3 has 13 residues. The trim removed 1 base at V and 7 bases at J, leaving 2 bases unmatched. The germline V gene encodes CDR1 SGHAT and CDR2 FQNNGV. This CDR3 reads CASSLAGGGTQYF. The CDR3 nucleotides are TGTGCCAGCAGCTTAGCGGGAGGGGGGACCCAGTACTTC.

This clonotype was seen ten or more times. The rearrangement joins TRBV28 to TRBJ1-5; TRBD1 matches at 8 bases. After removal of 5 bases from V and 5 bases from J, the junction contained 8 bases not matched to a gene. In germline, CDR1 is MDHEN, CDR2 SYDVKM. This CDR3 contains 15 residues. The CDR3 sequence is CASSPGQGGYQPQHF. As DNA, the CDR3 is TGTGCCAGCAGTCCAGGACAGGGCGGATATCAGCCCCAGCATTTT.

With respect to this clonotype: This likely traces to a read error, being one base from a far larger clone. The chain employs TRBV13 and TRBJ2-1; D is uncertain. The length of the CDR3 is 11 residues. The V and J ends lost 1 base and 8 bases respectively, with 3 bases between them. Germline V CDR1 and CDR2: PRHDT, FYEKMQ (reference sequence). CDR3 region: CASSLEYEQFF. The CDR3 coding sequence is TGTGCCAGCAGCTTAGAATATGAGCAGTTCTTC.

In its sample, this clonotype was seen many times. The chain carries TRBV12-3 or TRBV12-4 and TRBJ2-2; D is possibly TRBD1 (6 bases). This CDR3 has 14 residues. The V and J ends lost 1 base and 5 bases respectively, with 8 bases between them. CDR3 DNA sequence: TGTGCCAGCAGTTTAGGGGACAATACCGGGGAGCTGTTTTTT. Translated: CASSLGDNTGELFF.

The genes are TRBV20-1 and TRBJ1-6; TRBD1 matches at 7 bases. J lost 6 bases, V lost 5 bases, and 4 bases had no gene match. CDR3 length: 13 amino acids. Germline CDR1 reads DFQATT; CDR2 reads SNEGSKA (reference sequence). The CDR3 DNA reads TGCAGTGCTGGACGGGACAGTAATTCACCCCTCCACTTT. Its protein is CSAGRDSNSPLHF.

The genes are TRBV6-6 and TRBJ2-3; D gene uncertain. The CDR3 has 13 amino acids. The germline V gene has CDR1 MNHNY and CDR2 SVGAGI (reference sequence). V was pared by 2 bases and J by 10 bases, with 13 bases between. CDR3 sequence reads: CASSYLGPQAQYF. The CDR3 DNA sequence: TGTGCCAGCAGTTACCTCGGGCCCCAAGCGCAGTATTTT.

This clonotype was found many times. CDR3 region: CSARAGGAKNIQYF. The CDR3 nucleotides read TGCAGTGCTAGGGCAGGGGGGGCCAAAAACATTCAGTACTTC. V and J are TRBV20-1 and TRBJ2-4, with D maybe TRBD1 (7 bases). CDR1 is DFQATT, CDR2 SNEGSKA, per germline (reference sequence). The germline V and J ends were trimmed by 3 bases and 1 base, with 10 bases remaining between them. This CDR3 spans 14 amino acids.

The rearrangement links TRBV7-2 to TRBJ1-2; 9 bases fit TRBD1. The germline V gene encodes CDR1 SGHTA and CDR2 FQGNSA. The CDR3 contains 14 residues. V shed 3 bases, J shed 7 bases, and the junction held 6 bases outside the gene matches. This CDR3 is CASSLKQGALGYTF. The DNA for the CDR3 is TGTGCCAGCAGCTTGAAACAGGGGGCCCTTGGCTACACCTTC. Using reference TRBV7-2 and TRBJ1-2 for the parts outside the CDR3, the full variable domain is GAGVSQSPSNKVTEKGKDVELRCDPISGHTALYWYRQSLGQGLEFLIYFQGNSAPDKSGLPSDRFSAERTGGSVSTLTIQRTQQEDSAVYLCASSLKQGALGYTFGSGTRLTVV.

In this sample, this clonotype turned up many times. The rearrangement uses TRBV2 and TRBJ2-7, with TRBD1 identical over 7 bases. Germline CDR1 is SNHLY and CDR2 is FYNNEI. V gave up 10 bases and J gave up 0 bases; unmatched junction bases: 9. The CDR3 loop spans 14 amino acids. This chain's CDR3 is CATKDRVTSYEQYF. In DNA, the CDR3 is TGTGCCACAAAAGACAGGGTTACCTCCTACGAGCAGTACTTC.

This clonotype was seen many times. The chain recombines TRBV2 with TRBJ2-3; 9 bases line up with TRBD2. From germline, CDR1 is SNHLY and CDR2 FYNNEI. CDR3 length: 18 residues. J gave up 4 bases and V 6 bases, and 17 bases lay outside the gene matches. CDR3 loop: CASSRRLRVAGVADTQYF. The CDR3 nucleotides are TGTGCCAGCAGCCGACGGTTGCGGGTAGCGGGAGTTGCAGATACGCAGTATTTT.

The genes are TRBV20-1 and TRBJ1-1; perhaps TRBD1 as D (5 bases). Germline V gives CDR1 DFQATT, CDR2 SNEGSKA (reference sequence). The CDR3 sequence is 16 residues long. V was shortened by 1 base and J by 1 base, with 16 bases between the two germline ends. The CDR3: CSARARAWGENTEAFF. The DNA of the CDR3 is TGCAGTGCTAGAGCGAGGGCCTGGGGCGAGAACACTGAAGCTTTCTTT.

At least ten counts were recorded for this clonotype. The chain joins TRBV5-1 to TRBJ1-1, with TRBD1 as a possible D gene (5 bases). Germline CDR1 and CDR2: SGHRS and YFSETQ. The CDR3 has 16 amino acids. The V and J ends lost 2 bases and 4 bases respectively, with 18 bases between them. CDR3 coding DNA: TGCGCCAGCAGCTTTTACACAGGACACTATGGCACTGAAGCTTTCTTT. Translated, it gives CASSFYTGHYGTEAFF.

There are many counts of this clonotype. This sequence joins TRBV15 and TRBJ2-7, with D uncertain. Per the germline V gene, CDR1 is LNHNV and CDR2 is YYDKDF (reference sequence). The CDR3 sequence is 16 residues long. The V gene lost 0 bases and the J gene lost 1 base, with 13 bases spanning the gap. The CDR3 coding sequence is TGTGCCACCAGCAGAGATTGGGGTAGCCTATCCTACGAGCAGTACTTC. It yields the protein CATSRDWGSLSYEQYF.

The CDR3 reads CASSLARGGLNEQFF. CDR3 DNA: TGTGCCAGCAGCTTGGCCAGGGGAGGACTCAATGAGCAGTTCTTC. This chain links TRBV5-4 with TRBJ2-1; D might be TRBD1 or TRBD2, each matching 6 bases. The CDR3 is made up of 15 amino acids. Germline V gives CDR1 SGHNT, CDR2 YYREEE (reference sequence). V was cut by 0 bases and J by 6 bases, with 13 bases left in between.

The chain links TRBV5-1 to TRBJ2-7; TRBD1 aligns across 7 bases. This CDR3 is built from 13 residues. Germline loops: CDR1 SGHRS, CDR2 YFSETQ. The ends lost 0 bases at V and 8 bases at J; junction bases unmatched: 5. CDR3 sequence (DNA): TGCGCCAGCAGCTTGGCCGACAGGGTAAAGCAGTACTTC. The encoded protein is CASSLADRVKQYF.

This clonotype came up a few times. The J gene is TRBJ2-2, the V gene TRBV10-3; 9 positions match TRBD1. The CDR3 is 15 residues long. Looked up from germline, CDR1 is ENHRY and CDR2 is SYGVKD. V shed 3 bases, J shed 5 bases, and the junction held 4 bases outside the gene matches. CDR3 in DNA: TGTGCCATCAGTGACGGGACAGGGCTTACCGGGGAGCTGTTTTTT. This sequence encodes CAISDGTGLTGELFF.

This clonotype has more than one count but fewer than ten. The rearrangement uses TRBV5-1 and TRBJ2-1, with D perhaps matching TRBD2 (8 bases). The V end lost 4 bases, the J end lost 4 bases, and 18 bases lay between the germline ends. Looked up from germline, CDR1 is SGHRS and CDR2 is YFSETQ. CDR3 length: 16 amino acids. As DNA, the CDR3 is TGCGCCAGCAGCCCGAGGGGGCGGGAGGTTTACAATGAGCAGTTCTTC. Encoded protein: CASSPRGREVYNEQFF.

There are a few counts of this clonotype. The chain uses TRBV20-1 and TRBJ2-7, with a tentative D call TRBD2 (6 bases). The CDR3 extends over 13 amino acids. Germline CDR1 DFQATT, CDR2 SNEGSKA (reference sequence). V was cut by 5 bases and J by 6 bases, with 17 bases left in between. For the CDR3, the DNA is TGCAGTGCTCTCGCGGGGCTAGCCGGCGAGCAGTACTTC. Translating gives CSALAGLAGEQYF.

Only a few counts were recorded for this clonotype. V gene TRBV11-2 combines with J gene TRBJ2-3; no clear D. CDR1 SGHAT and CDR2 FQNNGV come from the germline V gene. V lost 0 bases and J lost 0, with 7 bases in between. This CDR3 region has 15 residues. The chain's CDR3 is CASSLDLPSTDTQYF. For the CDR3, the DNA is TGTGCCAGCAGCTTAGATCTCCCCAGCACAGATACGCAGTATTTT.

Ten or more counts support this clonotype. The CDR3 DNA follows: TGTGCCTGGAGTGTGGGGTTCGGGGATGAGCAGTTCTTC. Amino acid sequence: CAWSVGFGDEQFF. This chain connects TRBV30 to TRBJ2-1; D is perhaps TRBD2 (5 bases). This CDR3 contains 13 residues. Trimming removed 0 bases at V and 8 bases at J, with 11 bases between. Germline CDR1 is GTSNPN and CDR2 is SVGIG (reference sequence).

This clonotype showed up many times. This chain links TRBV7-9 with TRBJ2-1; D unresolved. V lost 5 bases and J 8 bases, leaving 16 bases between the germline ends. CDR3 length: 14 residues. Germline CDR1 reads SEHNR; CDR2 reads FQNEAQ (reference sequence). CDR3 DNA sequence: TGTGCCAGCAGCCAACCCGTGGGCGGCCATGAGCAGTTCTTC. Translation gives CASSQPVGGHEQFF.

This clonotype was seen only a few times. CDR3 protein: CASSHVVWGLAGGPQETQYF. The CDR3 region has the DNA TGCGCCAGCAGCCACGTGGTCTGGGGACTAGCGGGAGGGCCCCAAGAGACCCAGTACTTC. This chain links TRBV4-1 with TRBJ2-5; TRBD2 matches 16 bases. Trimming took 3 bases from V and 1 from J; bases not matched to a gene: 11. The CDR3 runs to 20 residues. Germline V lookup: CDR1 MGHRA, CDR2 YSYEKL.

Notes on this clonotype: Possible read error: a much larger clone is one base away. The conserved closing phenylalanine or tryptophan is absent in this CDR3, likely reflecting a read error. The chain is built from TRBV28 and TRBJ1-1; no definite D call. The V end lost 2 bases, the J end lost 1 base, and 8 bases lay between the germline ends. Germline V gives CDR1 MDHEN, CDR2 SYDVKM. The CDR3 runs 14 residues. CDR3 coding DNA: TGTGCCAGCAGTTTAGTTCCGAGGAACACTGAAGCTTTCCTT. Translated: CASSLVPRNTEAFL.

The rearrangement uses TRBV27 and TRBJ2-2; 11 bases line up with TRBD2. The CDR3 is 16 amino acids. V shed 7 bases, J shed 6 bases, and the junction held 10 bases outside the gene matches. Germline-derived CDR1 and CDR2 are MNHEY and SMNVEV (reference sequence). The DNA for the CDR3 is TGTGCCAGCACCGTCATAGCGGGAGGGCCGTCCGGGGAGCTGTTTTTT. Its translation is CASTVIAGGPSGELFF.

This clonotype was counted at least ten times. V usage is TRBV18 and J usage is TRBJ1-1; tentative D call: TRBD1 (5 bases). V lost 3 bases, J lost 6 bases, and 8 bases lay in between. This CDR3 has 12 residues. Germline V gene sequence: CDR1 KGHSH, CDR2 LQKENI. The CDR3 DNA is TGTGCCAGCTCACCGGGAGGGGCTGAAGCTTTCTTT. It translates to CASSPGGAEAFF.

The chain combines TRBV19 with TRBJ2-7, with TRBD2 identical over 11 bases. The CDR3 extends over 15 amino acids. CDR1 and CDR2 from the germline V gene are LNHDA and SQIVND (reference sequence). V shed 3 bases, J shed 6 bases, and the junction held 7 bases outside the gene matches. CDR3 bases: TGTGCCAGTAGTATGCAGCTAGCGGGAGGCTTCGAGCAGTACTTC. Its protein is CASSMQLAGGFEQYF.